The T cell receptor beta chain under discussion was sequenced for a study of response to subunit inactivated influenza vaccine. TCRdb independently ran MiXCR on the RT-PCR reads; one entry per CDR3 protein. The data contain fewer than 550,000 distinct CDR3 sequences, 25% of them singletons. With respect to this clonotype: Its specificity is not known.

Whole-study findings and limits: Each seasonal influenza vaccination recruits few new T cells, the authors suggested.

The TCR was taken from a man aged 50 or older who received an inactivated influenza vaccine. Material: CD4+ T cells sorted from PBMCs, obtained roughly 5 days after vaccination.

CDR3 region: CASKRELGGELFF. The CDR3 DNA is TGTGCCAGCAAACGGGAGCTCGGCGGGGAGCTGTTTTTT. The chain has TRBV9 and TRBJ2-2, with a tentative D call TRBD2 (6 bases). Germline CDR1 is SGDLS and CDR2 is YYNGEE. The CDR3 contains 13 residues. V gave up 6 bases and J gave up 7 bases, with 13 bases separating them. The variable domain in full, with the rest retrieved from reference TRBV9 and TRBJ2-2, is DSGVTQTPKHLITATGQRVTLRCSPRSGDLSVYWYQQSLDQGLQFLIQYYNGEERAKGNILERFSAQQFPDLHSELNLSSLELGDSALYFCASKRELGGELFFGEGSRLTVL.